This T cell receptor beta chain was found in a study of T cells after somatic rescue of genetic block. CDR1 MGHRA and CDR2 YSYEKL come from the germline V gene. The V segment lost 4 bases and the J segment 0 bases; nucleotides outside the gene matches: 12. The CDR3 totals 18 residues. Data came from immunoSEQ multiplex PCR; TCRdb stores just in-frame clones and leaves some out. The sample carries over 95,000 clones, 75% to 95% recorded once. The origin of this receptor is a woman under 30. V and J are TRBV4-1 and TRBJ2-7; TRBD1 matches at 10 bases. The sequenced sample was peripheral blood mononuclear cells (PBMCs). CDR3: CASSLAKDRGPLSYEQYF. CDR3 nucleotide sequence: TGCGCCAGCAGCCTCGCCAAAGACAGGGGGCCTCTCTCCTACGAGCAGTACTTC.